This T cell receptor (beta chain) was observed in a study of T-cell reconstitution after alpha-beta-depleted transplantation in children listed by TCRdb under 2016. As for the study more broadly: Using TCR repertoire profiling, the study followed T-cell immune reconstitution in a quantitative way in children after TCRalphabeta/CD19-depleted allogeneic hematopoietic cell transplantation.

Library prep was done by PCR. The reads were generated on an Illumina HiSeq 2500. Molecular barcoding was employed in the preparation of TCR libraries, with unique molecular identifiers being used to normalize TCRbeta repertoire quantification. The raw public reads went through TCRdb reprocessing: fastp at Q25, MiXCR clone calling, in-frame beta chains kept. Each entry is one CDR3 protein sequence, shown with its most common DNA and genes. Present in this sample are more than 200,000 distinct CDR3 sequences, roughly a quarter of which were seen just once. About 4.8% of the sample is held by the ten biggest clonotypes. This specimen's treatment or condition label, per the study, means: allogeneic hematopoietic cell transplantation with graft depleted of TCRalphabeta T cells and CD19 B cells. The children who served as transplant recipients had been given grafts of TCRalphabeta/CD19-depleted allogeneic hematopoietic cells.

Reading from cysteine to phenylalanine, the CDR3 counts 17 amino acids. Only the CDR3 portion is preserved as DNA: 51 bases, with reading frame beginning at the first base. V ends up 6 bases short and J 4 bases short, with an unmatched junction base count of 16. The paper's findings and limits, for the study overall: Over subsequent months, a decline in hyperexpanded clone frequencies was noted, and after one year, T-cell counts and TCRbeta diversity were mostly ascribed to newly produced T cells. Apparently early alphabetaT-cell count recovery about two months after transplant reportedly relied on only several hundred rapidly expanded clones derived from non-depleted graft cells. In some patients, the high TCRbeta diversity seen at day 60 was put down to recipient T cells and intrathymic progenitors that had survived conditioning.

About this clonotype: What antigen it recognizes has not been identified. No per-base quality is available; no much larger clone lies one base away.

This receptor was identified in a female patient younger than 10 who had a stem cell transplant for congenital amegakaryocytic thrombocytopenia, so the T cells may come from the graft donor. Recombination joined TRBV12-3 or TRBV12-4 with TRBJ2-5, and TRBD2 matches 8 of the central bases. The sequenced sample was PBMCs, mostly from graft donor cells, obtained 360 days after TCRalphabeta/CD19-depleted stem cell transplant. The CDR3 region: CASRGGTIAGSGETQYF. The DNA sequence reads TGTGCCAGCAGAGGGGGGACTATAGCGGGGTCGGGAGAGACCCAGTACTTC.